This TCR beta chain was observed in a study of cytomegalovirus exposure and HLA in healthy donors. Study as a whole: There were 65 million to 85 million unique TCRs (from HLA-typed donors) in an early data release. Study observations and caveats: Later work associated roughly 15,000 TCR beta sequences with HLA alleles at 0.05 false discovery rate. Sequencing depth roughly uniform across donors was assumed in presence/absence analyses.

PCR employed 60 Vbeta and 13 Jbeta primers. This table comes from immunoSEQ multiplex PCR, and its TCRdb copy is limited to in-frame clones, with some not included. Among approximately 240,000 clones listed, 82% were seen once. The CDR3 numbers 12 amino acids, ends counted. Germline lookup yields CDR1 SEHNR and CDR2 FQNEAQ (reference sequence). Remarks on this clone: The antigen remains undetermined. This likely comes from a read error, as the CDR3 has no conserved phenylalanine or tryptophan at its end. Because the CDR3's place on the DNA is in doubt, the DNA is left out and the CDR3 is given as listed by TCRdb.

This sequence was found in a middle-aged woman in good health and CMV-seropositive. The chain couples TRBV7-9 to TRBJ1-1; no DNA check was done on the table's D call, TRBD1. Material for sequencing was PBMCs. The CDR3 sequence is CASSLGDSVDYR.